Listed below are T cell receptor beta chains from one sample, sequenced in a study of CD4 T cells in relation to SARS-CoV-2 and coronaviruses. The repertoire was sequenced with immunoSEQ multiplex PCR; TCRdb's copy has only in-frame clones and lacks some. The sample has under 25,000 clones; around 80% are singletons. These receptors have no identified antigens. The sequenced material came from CD4+ T cells from PBMCs, cultured in vitro. These receptor sequences come from a human donor in good health. Each CDR3 is given with its conserved first and last residue. A D gene is named only where the DNA matches it firmly. Where a row states a size, it is once, few, many or the class of an expanded clone; other rows omit it.

j_call,d_call,v_call,clone_size,cdr3_aa,cdr3_nt
TRBJ1-3,-,TRBV27,-,CASSPTIASGNTIYF,TGTGCCAGCAGTCCCACGATTGCCTCTGGAAACACCATATATTTT
TRBJ1-1,-,TRBV5-4,-,CASSLRENTEAFF,TGTGCCAGCAGCCTTCGGGAGAACACTGAAGCTTTCTTT
TRBJ1-1,TRBD1,TRBV28,-,CASSHYRGGNTEAFF,TGTGCCAGCAGTCATTACAGGGGGGGAAACACTGAAGCTTTCTTT
TRBJ1-3,-,TRBV5-5,few,CASSLTDSSGNTIYF,TGTGCCAGCAGCTTAACGGACAGCTCTGGAAACACCATATATTTT
TRBJ2-7,-,TRBV7-9,-,CASSLKGSAGSYEQYF,TGTGCCAGCAGCTTAAAAGGTTCCGCGGGGTCCTACGAGCAGTACTTC
TRBJ1-1,-,TRBV29-1,-,CSVGRENTEAFF,TGCAGCGTTGGGAGGGAAAACACTGAAGCTTTCTTT
TRBJ1-3,TRBD1,TRBV14,once,CASSPAGTAGNTIYF,TGTGCCAGCAGCCCCGCCGGGACAGCTGGAAACACCATATATTTT
TRBJ2-7,-,TRBV15,-,CATSRDSGLTYEQYF,TGTGCCACCAGCAGAGATTCTGGCCTGACCTACGAGCAGTACTTC
TRBJ1-1,-,TRBV10-3,-,CAIRPAGTANTEAFF,TGTGCCATCAGACCGGCCGGGACGGCTAACACTGAAGCTTTCTTT
TRBJ1-6,-,TRBV30,-,CAWSAQSSYNSPLHF,TGTGCCTGGAGTGCGCAGAGCTCCTATAATTCACCCCTCCACTTT
TRBJ1-4,-,TRBV2,-,CASLQGPGEKLFF,TGTGCCAGCCTCCAAGGGCCTGGTGAAAAACTGTTTTTT
TRBJ2-7,-,TRBV21-1,-,CASSKVQGPSSYEQYF,TGTGCCAGCAGCAAGGTTCAAGGTCCCAGCTCCTACGAGCAGTACTTC
TRBJ2-7,-,TRBV13,once,CASSLYTNEQYF,TGTGCCAGCAGCTTATATACCAACGAGCAGTACTTC
TRBJ2-3,TRBD2,TRBV11-3,-,CASGRAGTDTQYF,TGTGCCAGCGGGAGGGCTGGCACAGATACGCAGTATTTT
TRBJ2-6,TRBD1,TRBV28,-,CASQMEGQGARGANVLTF,TGTGCCAGCCAAATGGAAGGACAGGGGGCACGTGGGGCCAACGTCCTGACTTTC
TRBJ2-3,-,TRBV7-2,-,CASSLGPSPDTQYF,TGTGCCAGCAGCTTAGGACCTAGCCCAGATACGCAGTATTTT
TRBJ2-1,TRBD1,TRBV19,-,CASSYGTGWYNEQFF,TGTGCCAGTAGCTACGGGACAGGGTGGTACAATGAGCAGTTCTTC